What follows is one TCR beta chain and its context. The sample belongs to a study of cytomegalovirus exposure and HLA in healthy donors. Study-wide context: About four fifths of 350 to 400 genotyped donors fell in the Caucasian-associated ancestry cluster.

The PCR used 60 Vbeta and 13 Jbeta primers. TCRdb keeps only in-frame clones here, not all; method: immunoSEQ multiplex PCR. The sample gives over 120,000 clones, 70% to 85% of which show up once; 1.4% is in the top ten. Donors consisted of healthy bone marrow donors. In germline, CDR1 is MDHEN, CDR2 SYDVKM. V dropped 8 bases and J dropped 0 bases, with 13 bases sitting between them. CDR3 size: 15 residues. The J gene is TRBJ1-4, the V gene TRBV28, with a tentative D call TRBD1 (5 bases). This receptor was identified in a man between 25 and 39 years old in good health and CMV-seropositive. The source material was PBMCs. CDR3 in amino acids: CASLLDSATNEKLFF. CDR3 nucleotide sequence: TGTGCCAGCTTACTCGACAGTGCAACTAATGAAAAACTGTTTTTT.